This T cell receptor (beta chain) derives from a study of glioma-infiltrating T cells after dendritic cell vaccination. Study at large: Dendritic cells derived from monocytes and pulsed with autologous tumor lysate formed the vaccine.

The primer mix had 60 V beta and 13 J beta primers. The repertoire was sequenced with immunoSEQ multiplex PCR; TCRdb's copy has only in-frame clones and lacks some. Of tens of thousands of clones listed, about 89% were seen once; the top ten hold under 14%. Germline lookup yields CDR1 MNHEY and CDR2 SVGAGI. The CDR3 has 15 amino acids. Trimming stripped 2 bases from V and 9 bases from J, with 19 bases between. In regard to this clone: Its matching antigen is unknown.

This sample's time point: after dendritic cell vaccination, including at tumor progression/relapse. Overall study findings and caveats: Longer survival after dendritic cell vaccination followed higher pretreatment TIL content.

The clonotype originates from a human donor with glioblastoma. Sequenced here: blood, sampled after dendritic cell vaccination. This rearrangement joins TRBV6-5 to TRBJ1-1; possibly TRBD1 for D (6 bases). The DNA of the CDR3 is TGTGCCAGCAGTTACAGAGGCATGATTGGACAGCAAGCTTTCTTT. Protein sequence: CASSYRGMIGQQAFF.